The 21 T cell receptor beta chains in this list originate from one sample, sequenced in a study of T-cell reconstitution after alpha-beta-depleted transplantation in children. Unique molecular identifiers were built into the TCRbeta library. TCRdb reanalysed the PCR reads using MiXCR and keeps one entry per CDR3 protein. There are 350,000 to 400,000 distinct CDR3 sequences in the sample; 20% occur only once, and 3.5% to 4% lies in the top ten. The sequencing here drew on PBMCs from the stem cell graft donor, taken from the stem cell graft. The receptors stem from a human donor who donated a stem cell graft to a child with acute myeloid leukemia.

This clonotype has a handful of counts. The chain has TRBV20-1 and TRBJ1-6; possibly TRBD1 for D (5 bases). Germline V gives CDR1 DFQATT, CDR2 SNEGSKA (reference sequence). The CDR3 has 14 residues. Trimming cost V 3 bases and J 5 bases, with 11 bases left between them. For the CDR3, the DNA is TGCAGTGCTAGTGGGACGGTGGATAATTCACCCCTCCACTTT. Encoded protein: CSASGTVDNSPLHF.

This clonotype is a singleton in its sample. Written as DNA, the CDR3 is TGTGCCAGCAGTGAAACGGGGCAGGTGAAGGGGTACCACTTTGGCTACACCTTC. Protein product: CASSETGQVKGYHFGYTF. This chain connects TRBV25-1 to TRBJ1-2; D perhaps matches TRBD1 (5 bases). Germline CDR1 MGHDK, CDR2 SYGVNS. The CDR3 covers 18 residues. The ends were cut back, 2 bases at V and 7 bases at J, with 26 bases in the middle.

This clonotype was counted ten times or more. The chain joins TRBV6-1 to TRBJ2-7, with D possibly being TRBD1 (6 bases). V lost 5 bases, J lost 2 bases, and 13 bases lay in between. CDR1 is MNHNS and CDR2 is SASEGT in the germline V gene. CDR3 size: 14 residues. CDR3 nucleotide sequence: TGTGCCAGCAGTAGGGACAAGCTAGCCTACGAGCAGTACTTC. Translation: CASSRDKLAYEQYF.

The chain links TRBV6-1 to TRBJ2-1; 9 bases map to TRBD2. CDR3 size: 15 residues. CDR1 is MNHNS, CDR2 SASEGT, per germline. The V segment lost 1 base and the J segment 7 bases; nucleotides outside the gene matches: 5. CDR3 protein: CASSEEGSGSNEQFF. For the CDR3, the DNA is TGTGCCAGCAGTGAAGAGGGTAGCGGGAGTAATGAGCAGTTCTTC.

Only a few counts were recorded for this clonotype. The chain joins TRBV12-3 or TRBV12-4 to TRBJ2-2, with 7 bases aligning to TRBD1. The V gene end was trimmed by 6 bases and the J gene end by 4 bases; junction bases not matched to a gene: 8. This CDR3 contains 15 residues. Written as DNA, the CDR3 is TGTGCCAGCAGCCGTCAGGGGGTCAGCACCGGGGAGCTGTTTTTT. It encodes CASSRQGVSTGELFF.

The chain employs TRBV4-1 and TRBJ1-1; 9 bases agree with TRBD1. V dropped 8 bases and J dropped 1; count of bases not matched to a gene: 2. Germline CDR1 reads MGHRA; CDR2 reads YSYEKL. This CDR3 has 13 amino acids. The CDR3 spells CASAQGANTEAFF. CDR3 sequence (DNA): TGCGCCAGCGCACAGGGGGCGAACACTGAAGCTTTCTTT.

J is TRBJ2-2 and V is TRBV4-3, with TRBD1 identical over 7 bases. This CDR3 has 16 residues. CDR1 is LGHNA and CDR2 is YSLEER in the germline V gene. V shed 4 bases, J shed 0 bases, and the junction held 5 bases outside the gene matches. CDR3 DNA: TGCGCCAGCAGCCGTAACAGGGGACCGAACACCGGGGAGCTGTTTTTT. Translated, it gives CASSRNRGPNTGELFF.

This clonotype was seen only a few times. The rearrangement joins TRBV7-2 to TRBJ2-2; D is unresolved. The germline V gene encodes CDR1 SGHTA and CDR2 FQGNSA. This CDR3 is 13 amino acids long. V lost 3 bases and J lost 7, with 9 bases in between. The CDR3 bases are TGTGCCAGCAGCTTTGAGCACCACGGGGAGCTGTTTTTT. This gives the protein CASSFEHHGELFF.

This rearrangement joins TRBV10-3 to TRBJ2-7; D is undetermined. V dropped 9 bases and J dropped 5 bases, with 14 bases sitting between them. Germline V lookup: CDR1 ENHRY, CDR2 SYGVKD. The CDR3 consists of 12 residues. The CDR3 region is CAILSRKDEQYF. CDR3 bases: TGTGCCATACTCTCTAGAAAGGACGAGCAGTACTTC.

This clonotype was detected only a few times. The chain has TRBV7-3 and TRBJ2-1, with 7 bases matching TRBD1. Germline V gene sequence: CDR1 SGHTA, CDR2 FQGTGA. Germline trimming cut 5 bases from V and 0 bases from J; bases unmatched to any gene: 7. The CDR3 has 16 amino acids. The CDR3 is CASSGQDRSSYNEQFF. CDR3 DNA: TGTGCCAGCAGCGGACAGGACCGAAGCTCCTACAATGAGCAGTTCTTC.

This clonotype was seen ten or more times. The rearrangement links TRBV20-1 to TRBJ1-1, with 7 bases aligning to TRBD1. The CDR3 length is 15 residues. Per germline, CDR1 DFQATT and CDR2 SNEGSKA (reference sequence). Trimming cost V 6 bases and J 0 bases; bases outside gene matches: 10. The CDR3 region has the DNA TGCAGTGCAAAGAGACAGGGCTCCATGAACACTGAAGCTTTCTTT. It encodes CSAKRQGSMNTEAFF.

There are a few counts of this clonotype. The rearrangement uses TRBV20-1 and TRBJ2-5, with 7 bases aligning to TRBD2. Germline lookup yields CDR1 DFQATT and CDR2 SNEGSKA (reference sequence). J gave up 5 bases and V 5 bases, and 5 bases lay outside the gene matches. This CDR3 is 12 amino acids long. DNA of the CDR3: TGCAGTGCTCATGGACTAGGGGAGACCCAGTACTTC. Protein product: CSAHGLGETQYF.

The chain is built from TRBV29-1 and TRBJ1-1; D is perhaps TRBD1 (5 bases). CDR1 SQVTM and CDR2 ANQGSEA come from the germline V gene. The V end lost 7 bases, the J end lost 5 bases, and 17 bases lay between the germline ends. The CDR3 runs to 13 residues. This CDR3 reads CSAGTQLYTEAFF. The DNA for the CDR3 is TGCAGCGCCGGGACCCAGCTGTATACTGAAGCTTTCTTT.

The chain couples TRBV15 to TRBJ1-1; D unclear. The CDR3 consists of 13 residues. Germline V gives CDR1 LNHNV, CDR2 YYDKDF (reference sequence). V dropped 4 bases and J dropped 3 bases, with 9 bases sitting between them. CDR3 loop: CATSIELYTEAFF. CDR3 bases: TGTGCCACCAGCATCGAGTTGTACACTGAAGCTTTCTTT.

This clonotype was seen repeatedly, ten times or more. The chain uses TRBV7-8 and TRBJ2-1; D is undetermined. CDR1 SGHVS and CDR2 FQNEAQ come from the germline V gene. The CDR3 length is 13 residues. Deletions cut 2 bases from V and 4 bases from J, with 6 bases between. The CDR3 region has the DNA TGTGCCAGCAGCTTACCAATATACAATGAGCAGTTCTTC. This sequence encodes CASSLPIYNEQFF.

This chain joins TRBV27 and TRBJ2-3; possible D gene TRBD2, 6 bases. The CDR3 is made up of 16 amino acids. Per germline, CDR1 MNHEY and CDR2 SMNVEV (reference sequence). V lost 1 base and J 0 bases, leaving 11 bases between the germline ends. The DNA of the CDR3 is TGTGCCAGCAGTTTATTGCAGGACTACAGCACAGATACGCAGTATTTT. Its protein product is CASSLLQDYSTDTQYF.

The chain carries TRBV20-1 and TRBJ2-1; 9 bases agree with TRBD1. The germline V gene has CDR1 DFQATT and CDR2 SNEGSKA (reference sequence). V lost 2 bases to trimming and J lost 6 bases; unmatched junction nucleotides: 5. The CDR3 has 14 amino acids. In DNA form, the CDR3 reads TGCAGTGCTAGATCAGGACAGGGGCTCAATGAGCAGTTCTTC. Encoded protein: CSARSGQGLNEQFF.

The chain carries TRBV6-2 or TRBV6-3 and TRBJ1-1; 7 positions match TRBD1. Germline lookup yields CDR1 MNHEY and CDR2 SVGEGT. The CDR3 loop spans 16 amino acids. V lost 2 bases to trimming and J lost 4 bases; unmatched junction nucleotides: 10. CDR3 residues: CASSYDSTGIFTEAFF. CDR3 coding DNA: TGTGCCAGCAGTTACGATTCGACAGGGATTTTCACTGAAGCTTTCTTT.

This clonotype was observed at least ten times. V is TRBV12-3 or TRBV12-4 and J is TRBJ2-3; D gene ambiguous. The CDR3 consists of 12 residues. V was clipped by 6 bases and J by 7 bases, with 11 bases between them. The CDR3, as DNA: TGTGCCAGCAGGACGAGTGTGCATACGCAGTATTTT. Residues: CASRTSVHTQYF.

This clonotype occurred a few times. The rearrangement joins TRBV7-6 to TRBJ2-7, with 10 bases fitting TRBD2. The CDR3 spans 14 residues. Germline CDR1 is SGHVS and CDR2 is FNYEAQ. Trimming at V came to 1 base and at J to 7 bases, leaving 4 bases not matched to a gene. Written as DNA, the CDR3 is TGTGCCAGCAGCTTAGTAGCGGGAGGACGAGAGCAGTACTTC. Translated: CASSLVAGGREQYF.

This clonotype has just a few counts. This chain links TRBV27 with TRBJ2-5; 7 positions agree with TRBD2. The CDR3 is 14 residues long. CDR1 MNHEY and CDR2 SMNVEV come from the germline V gene (reference sequence). V lost 7 bases and J lost 1; bases outside the gene matches: 6. The CDR3 sequence: CASNPGGFQETQYF. CDR3 DNA: TGTGCCAGCAATCCCGGGGGGTTCCAAGAGACCCAGTACTTC.